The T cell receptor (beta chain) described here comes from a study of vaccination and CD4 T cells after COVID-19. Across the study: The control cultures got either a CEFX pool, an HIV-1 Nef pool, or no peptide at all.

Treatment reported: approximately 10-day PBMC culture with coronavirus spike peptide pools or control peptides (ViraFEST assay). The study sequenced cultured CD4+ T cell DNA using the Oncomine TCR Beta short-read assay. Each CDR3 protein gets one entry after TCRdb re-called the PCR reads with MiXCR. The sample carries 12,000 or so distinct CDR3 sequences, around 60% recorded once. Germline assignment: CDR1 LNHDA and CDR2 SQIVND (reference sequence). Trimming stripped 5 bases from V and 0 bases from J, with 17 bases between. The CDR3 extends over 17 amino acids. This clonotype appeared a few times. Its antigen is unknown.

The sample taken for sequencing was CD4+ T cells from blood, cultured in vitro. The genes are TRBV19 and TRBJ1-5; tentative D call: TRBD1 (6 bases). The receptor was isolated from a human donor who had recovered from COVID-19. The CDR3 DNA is TGTGCCAGTAGTCTCGATCGAACAGGGCTTAGCAATCAGCCCCAGCATTTT. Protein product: CASSLDRTGLSNQPQHF.